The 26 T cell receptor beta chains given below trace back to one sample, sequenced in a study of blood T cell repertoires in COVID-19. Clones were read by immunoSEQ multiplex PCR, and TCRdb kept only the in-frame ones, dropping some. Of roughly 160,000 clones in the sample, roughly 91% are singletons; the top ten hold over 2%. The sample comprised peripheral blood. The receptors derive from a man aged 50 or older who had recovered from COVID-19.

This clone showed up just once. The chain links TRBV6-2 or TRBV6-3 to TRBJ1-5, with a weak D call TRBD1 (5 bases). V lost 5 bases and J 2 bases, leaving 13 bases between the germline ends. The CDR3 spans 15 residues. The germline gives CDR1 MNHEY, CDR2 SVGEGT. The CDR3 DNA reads TGTGCCAGCAGTACCCTCCGGGGGGGCAATCAGCCCCAGCATTTT. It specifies CASSTLRGGNQPQHF.

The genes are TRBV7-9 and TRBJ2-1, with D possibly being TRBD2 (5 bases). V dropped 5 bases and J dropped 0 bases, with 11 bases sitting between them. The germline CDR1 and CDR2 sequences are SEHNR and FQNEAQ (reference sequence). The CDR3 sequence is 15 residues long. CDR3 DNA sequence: TGTGCCAGCAGCGCAGGACTGGACTCCTACAATGAGCAGTTCTTC. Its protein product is CASSAGLDSYNEQFF.

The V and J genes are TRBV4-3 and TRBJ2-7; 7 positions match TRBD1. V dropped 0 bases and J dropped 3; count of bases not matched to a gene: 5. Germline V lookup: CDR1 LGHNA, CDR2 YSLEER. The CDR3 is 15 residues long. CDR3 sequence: CASSQEGQLSYEQYF. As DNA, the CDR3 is TGCGCCAGCAGCCAAGAGGGACAGCTCAGCTACGAGCAGTACTTC.

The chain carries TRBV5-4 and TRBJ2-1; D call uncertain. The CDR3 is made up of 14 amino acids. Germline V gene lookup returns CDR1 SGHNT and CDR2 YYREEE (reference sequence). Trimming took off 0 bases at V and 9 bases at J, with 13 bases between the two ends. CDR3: CASSLGASMSEQFF. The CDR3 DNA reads TGTGCCAGCAGCTTGGGTGCTAGTATGAGTGAGCAGTTCTTC. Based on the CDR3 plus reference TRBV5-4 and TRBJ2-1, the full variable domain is ETGVTQSPTHLIKTRGQQVTLRCSSQSGHNTVSWYQQALGQGPQFIFQYYREEENGRGNFPPRFSGLQFPNYSSELNVNALELDDSALYLCASSLGASMSEQFFGPGTRLTVL.

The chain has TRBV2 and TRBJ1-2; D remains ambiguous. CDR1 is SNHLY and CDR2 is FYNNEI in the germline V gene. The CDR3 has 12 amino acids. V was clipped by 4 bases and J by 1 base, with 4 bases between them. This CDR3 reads CASSAVNYGYTF. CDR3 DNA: TGTGCCAGCAGTGCAGTTAACTATGGCTACACCTTC.

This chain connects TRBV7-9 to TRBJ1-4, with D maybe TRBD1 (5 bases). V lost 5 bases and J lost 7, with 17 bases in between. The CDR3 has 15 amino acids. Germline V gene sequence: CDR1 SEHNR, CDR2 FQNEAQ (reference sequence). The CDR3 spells CASSPTAQGSEKLFF. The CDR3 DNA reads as TGTGCCAGCAGCCCCACAGCTCAGGGCAGTGAAAAACTGTTTTTT.

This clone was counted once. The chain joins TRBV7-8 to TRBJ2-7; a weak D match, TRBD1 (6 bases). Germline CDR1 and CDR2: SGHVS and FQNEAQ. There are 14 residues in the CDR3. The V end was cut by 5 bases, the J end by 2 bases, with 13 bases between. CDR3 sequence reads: CASSPRTAAYEQYF. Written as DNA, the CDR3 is TGTGCCAGCAGCCCGAGGACAGCAGCCTACGAGCAGTACTTC.

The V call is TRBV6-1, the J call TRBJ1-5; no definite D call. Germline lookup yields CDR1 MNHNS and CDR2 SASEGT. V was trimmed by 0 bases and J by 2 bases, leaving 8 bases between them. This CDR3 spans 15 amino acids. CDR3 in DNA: TGTGCCAGCAGTGAAGCGCGGCAGCGCAATCAGCCCCAGCATTTT. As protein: CASSEARQRNQPQHF.

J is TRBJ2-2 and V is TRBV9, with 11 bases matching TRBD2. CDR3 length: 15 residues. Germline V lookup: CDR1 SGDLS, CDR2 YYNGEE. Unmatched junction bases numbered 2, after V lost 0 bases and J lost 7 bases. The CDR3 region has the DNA TGTGCCAGCAGCGTAGAACTAGCGGGGGACGGGGAGCTGTTTTTT. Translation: CASSVELAGDGELFF.

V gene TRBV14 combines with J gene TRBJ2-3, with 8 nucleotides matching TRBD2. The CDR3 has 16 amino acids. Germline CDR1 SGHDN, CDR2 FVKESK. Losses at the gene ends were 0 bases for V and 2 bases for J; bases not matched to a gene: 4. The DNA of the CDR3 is TGTGCCAGCAGCCAAGATGCTAGCGGGCCCACAGATACGCAGTATTTT. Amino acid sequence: CASSQDASGPTDTQYF.

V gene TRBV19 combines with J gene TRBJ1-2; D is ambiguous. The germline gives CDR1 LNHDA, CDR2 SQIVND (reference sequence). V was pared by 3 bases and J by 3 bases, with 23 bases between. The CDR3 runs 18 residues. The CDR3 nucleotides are TGTGCCAGTAGTATGCGAGGTTTTAAAGTGGATTGGGACTATGGCTACACCTTC. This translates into CASSMRGFKVDWDYGYTF.

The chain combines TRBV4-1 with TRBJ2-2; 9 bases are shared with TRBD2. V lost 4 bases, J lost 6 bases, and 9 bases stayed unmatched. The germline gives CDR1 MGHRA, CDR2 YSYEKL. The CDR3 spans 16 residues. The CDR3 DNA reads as TGCGCCAGCAGCCTCATGCCTTTAGCGGGGGCCGGGGAGCTGTTTTTT. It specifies CASSLMPLAGAGELFF.

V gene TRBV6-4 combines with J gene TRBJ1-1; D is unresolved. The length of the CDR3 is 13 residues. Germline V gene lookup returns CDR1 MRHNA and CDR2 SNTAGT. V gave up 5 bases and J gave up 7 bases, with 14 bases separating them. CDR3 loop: CASSLTLQSEAFF. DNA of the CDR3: TGTGCCAGCAGTCTGACTTTGCAAAGTGAAGCTTTCTTT.

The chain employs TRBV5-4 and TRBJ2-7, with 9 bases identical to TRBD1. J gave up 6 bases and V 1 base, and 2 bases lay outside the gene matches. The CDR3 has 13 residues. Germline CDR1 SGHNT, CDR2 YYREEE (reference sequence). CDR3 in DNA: TGTGCCAGCAGCTTGACAGGGGGCTCCGAGCAGTACTTC. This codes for CASSLTGGSEQYF.

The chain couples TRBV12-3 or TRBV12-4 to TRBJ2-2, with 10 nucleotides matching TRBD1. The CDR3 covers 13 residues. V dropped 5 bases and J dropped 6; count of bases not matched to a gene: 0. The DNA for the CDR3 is TGTGCCAGCAGTGGACAGGGGGCCGGGGAGCTGTTTTTT. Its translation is CASSGQGAGELFF.

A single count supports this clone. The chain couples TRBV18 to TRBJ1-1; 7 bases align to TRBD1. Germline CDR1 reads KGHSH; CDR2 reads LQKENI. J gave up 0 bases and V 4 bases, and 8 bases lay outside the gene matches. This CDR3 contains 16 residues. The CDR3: CASSHWTGRMNTEAFF. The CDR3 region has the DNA TGTGCCAGCTCACACTGGACAGGTCGCATGAACACTGAAGCTTTCTTT. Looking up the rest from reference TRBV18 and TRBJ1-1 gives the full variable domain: NAGVMQNPRHLVRRRGQEARLRCSPMKGHSHVYWYRQLPEEGLKFMVYLQKENIIDESGMPKERFSAEFPKEGPSILRIQQVVRGDSAAYFCASSHWTGRMNTEAFFGQGTRLTVV.

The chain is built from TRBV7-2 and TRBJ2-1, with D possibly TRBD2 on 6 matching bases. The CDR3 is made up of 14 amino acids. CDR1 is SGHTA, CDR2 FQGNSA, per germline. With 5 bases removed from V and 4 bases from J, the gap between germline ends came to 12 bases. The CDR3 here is CASSPYSGYNEQFF. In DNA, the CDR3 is TGTGCCAGCAGCCCCTATAGCGGATACAATGAGCAGTTCTTC.

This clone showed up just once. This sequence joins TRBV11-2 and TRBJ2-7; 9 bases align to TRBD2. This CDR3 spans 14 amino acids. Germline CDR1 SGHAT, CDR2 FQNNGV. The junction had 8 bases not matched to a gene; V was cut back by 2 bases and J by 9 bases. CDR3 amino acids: CASSLLAGTSRQYF. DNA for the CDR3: TGTGCCAGCAGCTTACTAGCGGGGACCTCCCGGCAGTACTTC.

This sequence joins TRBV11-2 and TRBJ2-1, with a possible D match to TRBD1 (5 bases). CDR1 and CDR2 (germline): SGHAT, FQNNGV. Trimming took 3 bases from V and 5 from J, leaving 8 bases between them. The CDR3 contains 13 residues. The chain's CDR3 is CASSFTGDNEQFF. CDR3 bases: TGTGCCAGCAGCTTTACAGGCGACAATGAGCAGTTCTTC.

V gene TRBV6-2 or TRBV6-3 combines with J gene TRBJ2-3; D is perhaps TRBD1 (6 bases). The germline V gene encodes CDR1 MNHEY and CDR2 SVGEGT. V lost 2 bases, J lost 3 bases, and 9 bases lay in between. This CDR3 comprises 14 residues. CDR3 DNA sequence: TGTGCCAGCAGTTACATAGGGGGTACAGATACGCAGTATTTT. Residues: CASSYIGGTDTQYF.

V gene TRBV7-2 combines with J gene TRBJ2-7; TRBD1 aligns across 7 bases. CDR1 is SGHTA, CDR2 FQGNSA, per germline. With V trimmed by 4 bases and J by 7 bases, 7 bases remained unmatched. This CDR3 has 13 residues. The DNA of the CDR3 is TGTGCCAGCAGCTCAGACAGGGTTCGTGAGCAGTACTTC. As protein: CASSSDRVREQYF.

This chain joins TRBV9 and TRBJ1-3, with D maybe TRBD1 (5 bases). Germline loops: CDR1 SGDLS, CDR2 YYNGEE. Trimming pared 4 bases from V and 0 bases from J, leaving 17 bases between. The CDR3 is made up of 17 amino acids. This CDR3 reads CASSPSQGRHSGNTIYF. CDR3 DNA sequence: TGTGCCAGCAGCCCGAGTCAGGGCCGCCACTCTGGAAACACCATATATTTT.

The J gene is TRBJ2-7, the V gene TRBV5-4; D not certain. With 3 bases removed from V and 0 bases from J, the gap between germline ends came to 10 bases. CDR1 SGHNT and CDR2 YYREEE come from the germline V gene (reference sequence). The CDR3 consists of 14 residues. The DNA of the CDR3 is TGTGCCAGCAGCTCCGGGTTTAGCTCCTACGAGCAGTACTTC. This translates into CASSSGFSSYEQYF. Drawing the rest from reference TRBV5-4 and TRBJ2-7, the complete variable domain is ETGVTQSPTHLIKTRGQQVTLRCSSQSGHNTVSWYQQALGQGPQFIFQYYREEENGRGNFPPRFSGLQFPNYSSELNVNALELDDSALYLCASSSGFSSYEQYFGPGTRLTVT.

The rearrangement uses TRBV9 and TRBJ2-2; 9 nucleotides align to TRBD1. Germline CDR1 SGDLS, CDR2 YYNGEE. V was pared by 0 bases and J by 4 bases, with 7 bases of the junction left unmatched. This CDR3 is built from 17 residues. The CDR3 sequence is CASSVAMGQGRTGELFF. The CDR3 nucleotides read TGTGCCAGCAGCGTAGCTATGGGACAGGGTCGCACCGGGGAGCTGTTTTTT.

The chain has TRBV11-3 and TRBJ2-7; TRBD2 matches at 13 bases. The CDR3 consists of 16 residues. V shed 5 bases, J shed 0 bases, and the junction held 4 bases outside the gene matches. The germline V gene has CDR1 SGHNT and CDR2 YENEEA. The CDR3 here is CASSPRTSGSSYEQYF. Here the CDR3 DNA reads TGTGCCAGCAGCCCTAGGACTAGCGGGAGCTCCTACGAGCAGTACTTC.

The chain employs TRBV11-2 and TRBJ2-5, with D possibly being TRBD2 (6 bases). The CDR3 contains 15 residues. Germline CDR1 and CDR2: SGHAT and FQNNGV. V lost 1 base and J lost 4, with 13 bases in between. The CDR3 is CASSLVGDLLETQYF. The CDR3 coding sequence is TGTGCCAGCAGCTTAGTAGGGGACTTACTAGAGACCCAGTACTTC.